The 27 T cell receptor beta chains below were found in one sample sequenced in a study of blood T cell repertoires in COVID-19. TCRdb's copy holds only in-frame clones and misses some; the assay was immunoSEQ multiplex PCR. This table holds a few hundred thousand clones, about 81% found once. The sequenced sample consisted of PBMCs or T cells enriched from blood (not recorded which). These TCRs come from a middle-aged man who had recovered from COVID-19.

The V call is TRBV4-1, the J call TRBJ2-7; 12 nucleotides line up with TRBD1. The V and J ends lost 4 bases and 4 bases, in that order; junction bases with no gene match: 8. CDR3 length: 16 amino acids. The germline V gene encodes CDR1 MGHRA and CDR2 YSYEKL. The CDR3 nucleotides are TGCGCCAGCAGCCCGGGACAGGGGGCGCTCGGATACGAGCAGTACTTC. Its translation: CASSPGQGALGYEQYF.

This clone was seen once. The chain links TRBV24-1 to TRBJ2-2; D unclear. This CDR3 region has 16 residues. Trimming took 4 bases from V and 0 from J, leaving 11 bases between them. Germline lookup yields CDR1 KGHDR and CDR2 SFDVKD. Here the CDR3 DNA reads TGTGCCACCAGTGACCCGAGGCTGGCGAACACCGGGGAGCTGTTTTTT. Encoded protein: CATSDPRLANTGELFF.

This clone came up a few times. The V call is TRBV6-4, the J call TRBJ2-3; 14 nucleotides match TRBD2. CDR1 is MRHNA and CDR2 is SNTAGT in the germline V gene. V shed 4 bases and J 4 bases; nucleotides not matched to a gene: 1. There are 15 residues in the CDR3. CDR3 loop: CASSGLAGGPDTQYF. CDR3 DNA sequence: TGTGCCAGCAGTGGACTAGCGGGAGGGCCAGATACGCAGTATTTT.

V is TRBV2 and J is TRBJ2-7; TRBD2 matches at 8 bases. The CDR3 extends over 13 amino acids. Looked up from germline, CDR1 is SNHLY and CDR2 is FYNNEI. V gave up 6 bases and J gave up 6 bases; unmatched junction bases: 7. In DNA form, the CDR3 reads TGTGCCAGCAGCGTCCCCGGGACTAGCGAGCAGTACTTC. Protein product: CASSVPGTSEQYF. Combining the CDR3 with reference TRBV2 and TRBJ2-7 gives the whole variable domain EPEVTQTPSHQVTQMGQEVILRCVPISNHLYFYWYRQILGQKVEFLVSFYNNEISEKSEIFDDQFSVERPDGSNFTLKIRSTKLEDSAMYFCASSVPGTSEQYFGPGTRLTVT.

The chain couples TRBV19 to TRBJ2-3, with 7 positions matching TRBD2. Germline-derived CDR1 and CDR2 are LNHDA and SQIVND (reference sequence). V trimming: 7 bases; J trimming: 0 bases; junction bases outside the gene matches: 10. This CDR3 region has 16 residues. The CDR3 protein is CASKEGGRGSTDTQYF. For the CDR3, the DNA is TGTGCCAGTAAAGAGGGCGGGAGAGGAAGCACAGATACGCAGTATTTT.

The chain employs TRBV12-3 or TRBV12-4 and TRBJ1-5; 9 bases are a match to TRBD1. The CDR3 is 13 amino acids. The trim removed 6 bases at V and 7 bases at J, leaving 4 bases unmatched. This CDR3 is CASSWGQGQPQHF. CDR3 DNA sequence: TGTGCCAGCAGCTGGGGACAGGGACAGCCCCAGCATTTT.

The table lists this clone with a count of one. The chain has TRBV2 and TRBJ2-1, with 12 positions matching TRBD2. The CDR3 covers 14 residues. Germline V CDR1 and CDR2: SNHLY, FYNNEI. The trim removed 4 bases at V and 10 bases at J, leaving 5 bases unmatched. The CDR3 spells CASSGLAGAREQFF. The CDR3 DNA follows: TGTGCCAGCAGTGGACTAGCGGGGGCTCGAGAGCAGTTCTTC.

The chain is built from TRBV6-5 and TRBJ2-7; TRBD2 aligns across 11 bases. V shed 7 bases and J 6 bases; nucleotides not matched to a gene: 5. The germline V gene has CDR1 MNHEY and CDR2 SVGAGI. This CDR3 has 13 residues. CDR3 loop: CASTLLAGVEQYF. The CDR3 nucleotides are TGTGCCAGCACCCTACTAGCGGGGGTCGAGCAGTACTTC.

CDR3 amino acids: CASSQGFSGGQNEQFF. The CDR3 nucleotides read TGTGCCAGCAGCCAAGGGTTCAGCGGGGGTCAAAATGAGCAGTTCTTC. This sequence joins TRBV3-1 (or the pseudogene TRBV3-2) and TRBJ2-1; 8 nucleotides line up with TRBD2. CDR1 is LGHDT and CDR2 is YNNKEL in the germline V gene (reference sequence). V trimming: 1 base; J trimming: 7 bases; junction bases outside the gene matches: 9. The CDR3 spans 16 residues.

The genes are TRBV3-1 (or the pseudogene TRBV3-2) and TRBJ1-2; TRBD1 matches at 8 bases. V trimming: 3 bases; J trimming: 4 bases; junction bases outside the gene matches: 1. The CDR3 consists of 13 residues. Germline values: CDR1 LGHDT, CDR2 YNNKEL (reference sequence). The CDR3 is CASSHGQGYGYTF. In DNA form, the CDR3 reads TGTGCCAGCAGCCACGGACAGGGCTATGGCTACACCTTC.

The gene calls are TRBV18 and TRBJ1-5, with D hard to call. The CDR3 spans 15 residues. Germline V gene data show CDR1 as KGHSH and CDR2 as LQKENI. V was trimmed by 6 bases and J by 5 bases, leaving 17 bases between them. CDR3: CASSVAPPGYQPQHF. The CDR3 nucleotides are TGTGCCAGCTCCGTGGCCCCTCCGGGTTATCAGCCCCAGCATTTT.

The chain links TRBV7-2 to TRBJ2-3; 9 nucleotides agree with TRBD2. Germline loops: CDR1 SGHTA, CDR2 FQGNSA. J lost 7 bases, V lost 5 bases, and 7 bases had no gene match. CDR3 size: 14 residues. The CDR3 sequence is CASSAGLASNTQYF. The CDR3, as DNA: TGTGCCAGCAGCGCGGGACTAGCTAGTAATACGCAGTATTTT.

V is TRBV24-1 and J is TRBJ1-2, with D possibly TRBD1 on 6 matching bases. There are 12 residues in the CDR3. The V end was cut by 3 bases, the J end by 8 bases, with 9 bases between. The V gene's germline CDR1 is KGHDR and CDR2 SFDVKD. CDR3 coding DNA: TGTGCCACCAGTGATACCGACAGGGGCTACACCTTC. Amino acids: CATSDTDRGYTF.

The V call is TRBV5-4, the J call TRBJ1-1; a possible D gene is TRBD1 (5 bases). Germline CDR1 reads SGHNT; CDR2 reads YYREEE (reference sequence). CDR3 length equals 14 residues. Deletions cut 5 bases from V and 1 base from J, with 12 bases between. The CDR3 DNA sequence: TGTGCCAGCAGTTTCGGAGGGGCGAACACTGAAGCTTTCTTT. Translation gives CASSFGGANTEAFF. The full variable domain, rest sourced from reference TRBV5-4 and TRBJ1-1, is ETGVTQSPTHLIKTRGQQVTLRCSSQSGHNTVSWYQQALGQGPQFIFQYYREEENGRGNFPPRFSGLQFPNYSSELNVNALELDDSALYLCASSFGGANTEAFFGQGTRLTVV.

The chain carries TRBV4-1 and TRBJ2-2, with D unresolved. CDR1 is MGHRA and CDR2 is YSYEKL in the germline V gene. This CDR3 has 13 residues. The V end was cut by 4 bases, the J end by 4 bases, with 7 bases between. The CDR3 nucleotides are TGCGCCAGCAGCCGCGCCGGCACCGGGGAGCTGTTTTTT. Amino acids: CASSRAGTGELFF.

The chain is built from TRBV19 and TRBJ1-1; 8 positions agree with TRBD1. The germline CDR1 and CDR2 sequences are LNHDA and SQIVND (reference sequence). This CDR3 is built from 14 residues. J gave up 11 bases and V 7 bases, and 15 bases lay outside the gene matches. The CDR3 here is CASNSPQTGADAFF. The CDR3, as DNA: TGTGCCAGTAACTCACCCCAGACAGGGGCGGACGCTTTCTTT.

The rearrangement uses TRBV19 and TRBJ1-5; the D gene is possibly TRBD1 (5 bases). Germline CDR1 is LNHDA and CDR2 is SQIVND (reference sequence). The CDR3 length is 13 residues. V was shortened by 3 bases and J by 5 bases, with 8 bases between the two germline ends. CDR3 in amino acids: CASSILGDQPQHF. The CDR3 DNA follows: TGTGCCAGTAGTATCTTAGGGGATCAGCCCCAGCATTTT. The full variable domain, in which reference TRBV19 and TRBJ1-5 provide the parts outside the CDR3, is DGGITQSPKYLFRKEGQNVTLSCEQNLNHDAMYWYRQDPGQGLRLIYYSQIVNDFQKGDIAEGYSVSREKKESFPLTVTSAQKNPTAFYLCASSILGDQPQHFGDGTRLSIL.

This clone was found a few times. The chain recombines TRBV11-2 with TRBJ2-5, with 7 positions matching TRBD1. The CDR3 runs 14 residues. In germline, CDR1 is SGHAT, CDR2 FQNNGV. V lost 0 bases to trimming and J lost 4 bases; unmatched junction nucleotides: 2. CDR3 bases: TGTGCCAGCAGCTTAGACAGGGGGAGAGAGACCCAGTACTTC. It translates to CASSLDRGRETQYF.

The rearrangement links TRBV29-1 to TRBJ1-6; 7 bases are a match to TRBD1. The junction had 6 bases not matched to a gene; V was cut back by 5 bases and J by 8 bases. This CDR3 has 13 amino acids. Germline V gives CDR1 SQVTM, CDR2 ANQGSEA. CDR3 protein: CSVNTGDDSPLHF. For the CDR3, the DNA is TGCAGCGTTAATACAGGGGACGATTCACCCCTCCACTTT.

V is TRBV14 and J is TRBJ2-1, with TRBD1 matching 7 bases. The trim removed 4 bases at V and 4 bases at J, leaving 10 bases unmatched. Germline V CDR1 and CDR2: SGHDN, FVKESK. The CDR3 has 16 amino acids. The CDR3 here is CASSLYTGTVYNEQFF. The CDR3 DNA sequence: TGTGCCAGCAGCCTATACACCGGGACAGTTTACAATGAGCAGTTCTTC.

This rearrangement joins TRBV7-3 to TRBJ2-1, with 10 bases matching TRBD1. The V and J ends lost 2 bases and 8 bases, in that order; junction bases with no gene match: 6. This CDR3 is built from 15 residues. Germline V CDR1 and CDR2: SGHTA, FQGTGA. Written as DNA, the CDR3 is TGTGCCAGCAGCTTAGCCCCCGGGACAGGGGATGAGCAGTTCTTC. It codes for CASSLAPGTGDEQFF. Variable domain in full (rest from reference TRBV7-3 and TRBJ2-1): GAGVSQTPSNKVTEKGKYVELRCDPISGHTALYWYRQSLGQGPEFLIYFQGTGAADDSGLPNDRFFAVRPEGSVSTLKIQRTERGDSAVYLCASSLAPGTGDEQFFGPGTRLTVL.

The chain uses TRBV6-4 and TRBJ1-1, with D unclear. This CDR3 has 13 amino acids. CDR1 MRHNA and CDR2 SNTAGT come from the germline V gene. With 3 bases removed from V and 3 bases from J, the gap between germline ends came to 8 bases. The CDR3, as DNA: TGTGCCAGCAGTGAACAGAGATACACTGAAGCTTTCTTT. Residues: CASSEQRYTEAFF.

The chain couples TRBV19 to TRBJ1-4; possible D gene TRBD1, 5 bases. CDR1 LNHDA and CDR2 SQIVND come from the germline V gene (reference sequence). V was cut by 6 bases and J by 8 bases, with 16 bases left in between. The length of the CDR3 is 14 residues. CDR3 nucleotides: TGTGCCAGTAGGGCAGGGTATTCGGACGAAAAACTGTTTTTT. Residues: CASRAGYSDEKLFF.

The rearrangement links TRBV5-1 to TRBJ2-5, with TRBD1 matching 10 bases. Germline-derived CDR1 and CDR2 are SGHRS and YFSETQ. The CDR3 sequence is 16 residues long. V shed 2 bases, J shed 1 base, and the junction held 5 bases outside the gene matches. CDR3 region: CASSFRQGASQETQYF. The CDR3, as DNA: TGCGCCAGCAGCTTCCGACAGGGGGCGAGCCAAGAGACCCAGTACTTC.

The genes are TRBV7-9 and TRBJ1-4, with unresolved D. The V and J ends lost 5 bases and 5 bases respectively, with 12 bases between them. The CDR3 consists of 14 residues. The germline V gene has CDR1 SEHNR and CDR2 FQNEAQ (reference sequence). The CDR3, as DNA: TGTGCCAGCAGCCCCACGGTCCGGAATGAAAAACTGTTTTTT. Residues: CASSPTVRNEKLFF. Full variable domain (remainder filled in from reference TRBV7-9 and TRBJ1-4): DTGVSQNPRHKITKRGQNVTFRCDPISEHNRLYWYRQTLGQGPEFLTYFQNEAQLEKSRLLSDRFSAERPKGSFSTLEIQRTEQGDSAMYLCASSPTVRNEKLFFGSGTQLSVL.

This clone occurred a few times. V usage is TRBV6-6 and J usage is TRBJ1-6, with TRBD1 identical over 9 bases. Per the germline V gene, CDR1 is MNHNY and CDR2 is SVGAGI (reference sequence). The CDR3 consists of 15 residues. J was trimmed by 6 bases and V by 2 bases; bases with no gene match: 2. This CDR3 reads CASSYRDRANSPLHF. In DNA form, the CDR3 reads TGTGCCAGCAGTTACCGGGACAGGGCTAATTCACCCCTCCACTTT.

The rearrangement links TRBV7-9 to TRBJ2-7, with no clear D. The germline V gene has CDR1 SEHNR and CDR2 FQNEAQ (reference sequence). This CDR3 spans 12 amino acids. With 5 bases removed from V and 1 base from J, the gap between germline ends came to 6 bases. The CDR3 DNA reads as TGTGCCAGCAGCCAACAGTCCTACGAGCAGTACTTC. It encodes CASSQQSYEQYF. Full variable domain (remainder filled in from reference TRBV7-9 and TRBJ2-7): DTGVSQNPRHKITKRGQNVTFRCDPISEHNRLYWYRQTLGQGPEFLTYFQNEAQLEKSRLLSDRFSAERPKGSFSTLEIQRTEQGDSAMYLCASSQQSYEQYFGPGTRLTVT.